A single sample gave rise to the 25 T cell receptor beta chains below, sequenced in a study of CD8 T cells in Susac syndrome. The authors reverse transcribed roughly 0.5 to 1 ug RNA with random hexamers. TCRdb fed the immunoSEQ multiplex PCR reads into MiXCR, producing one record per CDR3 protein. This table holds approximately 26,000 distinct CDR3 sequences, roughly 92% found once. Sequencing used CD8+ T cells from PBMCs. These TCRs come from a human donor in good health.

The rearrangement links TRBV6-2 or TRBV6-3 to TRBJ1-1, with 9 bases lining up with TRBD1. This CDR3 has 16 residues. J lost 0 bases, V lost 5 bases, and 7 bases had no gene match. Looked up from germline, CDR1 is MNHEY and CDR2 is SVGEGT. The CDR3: CASSHRGPKMNTEAFF. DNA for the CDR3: TGTGCCAGCAGTCACAGGGGGCCCAAAATGAACACTGAAGCTTTCTTT.

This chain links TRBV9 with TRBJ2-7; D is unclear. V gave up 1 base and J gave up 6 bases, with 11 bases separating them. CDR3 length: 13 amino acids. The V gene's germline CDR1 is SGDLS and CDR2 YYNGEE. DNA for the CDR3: TGTGCCAGCAGCGTATTTCAAACGAGCGAGCAGTACTTC. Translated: CASSVFQTSEQYF.

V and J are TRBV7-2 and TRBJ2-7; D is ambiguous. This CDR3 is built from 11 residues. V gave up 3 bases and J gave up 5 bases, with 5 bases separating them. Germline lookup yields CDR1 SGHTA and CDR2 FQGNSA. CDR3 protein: CASSFRDEQYF. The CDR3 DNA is TGTGCCAGCAGCTTTAGAGACGAGCAGTACTTC.

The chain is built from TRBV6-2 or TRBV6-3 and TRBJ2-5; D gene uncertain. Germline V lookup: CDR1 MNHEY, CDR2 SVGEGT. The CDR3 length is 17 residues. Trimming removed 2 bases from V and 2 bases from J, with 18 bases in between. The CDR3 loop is CASSYNSGWIGQETQYF. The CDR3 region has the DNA TGTGCCAGCAGTTACAACTCTGGGTGGATAGGACAAGAGACCCAGTACTTC.

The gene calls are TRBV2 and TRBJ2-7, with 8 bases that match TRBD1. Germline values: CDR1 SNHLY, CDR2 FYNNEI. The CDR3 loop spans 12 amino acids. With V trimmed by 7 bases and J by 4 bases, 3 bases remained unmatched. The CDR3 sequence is CASTGTGYEQYF. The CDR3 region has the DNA TGTGCCAGCACCGGGACAGGATACGAGCAGTACTTC.

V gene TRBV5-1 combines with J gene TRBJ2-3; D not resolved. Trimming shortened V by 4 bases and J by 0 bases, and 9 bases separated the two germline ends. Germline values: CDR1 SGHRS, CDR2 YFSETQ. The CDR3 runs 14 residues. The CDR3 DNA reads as TGCGCCAGCAGCCCCACGGACAGCACAGATACGCAGTATTTT. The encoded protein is CASSPTDSTDTQYF.

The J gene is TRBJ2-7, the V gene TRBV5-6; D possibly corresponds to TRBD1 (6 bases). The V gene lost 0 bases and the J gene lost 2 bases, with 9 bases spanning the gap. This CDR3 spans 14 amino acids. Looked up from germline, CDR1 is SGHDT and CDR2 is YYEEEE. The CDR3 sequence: CASSLAGQTYEQYF. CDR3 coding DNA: TGTGCCAGCAGCTTGGCTGGACAGACCTACGAGCAGTACTTC.

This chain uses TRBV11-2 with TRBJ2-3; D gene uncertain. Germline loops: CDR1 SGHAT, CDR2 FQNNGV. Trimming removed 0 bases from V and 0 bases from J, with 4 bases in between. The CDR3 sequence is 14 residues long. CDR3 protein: CASSLDRSTDTQYF. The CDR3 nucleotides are TGTGCCAGCAGCTTAGATAGGAGCACAGATACGCAGTATTTT.

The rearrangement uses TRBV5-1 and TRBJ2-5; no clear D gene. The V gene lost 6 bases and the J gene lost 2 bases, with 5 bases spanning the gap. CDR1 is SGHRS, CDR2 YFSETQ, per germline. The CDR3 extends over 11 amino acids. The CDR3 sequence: CASTAQETQYF. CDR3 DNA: TGCGCCAGCACCGCACAAGAGACCCAGTACTTC. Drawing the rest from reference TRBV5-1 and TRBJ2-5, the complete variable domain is KAGVTQTPRYLIKTRGQQVTLSCSPISGHRSVSWYQQTPGQGLQFLFEYFSETQRNKGNFPGRFSGRQFSNSRSEMNVSTLELGDSALYLCASTAQETQYFGPGTRLLVL.

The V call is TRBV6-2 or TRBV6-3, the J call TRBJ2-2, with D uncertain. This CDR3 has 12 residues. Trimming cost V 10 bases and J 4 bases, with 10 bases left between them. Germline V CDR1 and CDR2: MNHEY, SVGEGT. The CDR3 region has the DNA TGTGCCACCCTCGAGAGCACCGGGGAGCTGTTTTTT. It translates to CATLESTGELFF.

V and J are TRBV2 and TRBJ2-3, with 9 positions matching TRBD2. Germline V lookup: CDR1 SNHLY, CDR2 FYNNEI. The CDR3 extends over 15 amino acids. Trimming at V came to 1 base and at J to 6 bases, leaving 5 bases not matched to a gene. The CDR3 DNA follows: TGTGCCAGCAGTGAAGGGGCGGGGGGGGCGGATACGCAGTATTTT. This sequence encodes CASSEGAGGADTQYF.

CDR3 sequence (DNA): TGTGCCAGCAGCCCCCTCGACAGGGACGAGCAGTACTTC. This codes for CASSPLDRDEQYF. The chain couples TRBV7-9 to TRBJ2-7, with 7 nucleotides matching TRBD1. This CDR3 has 13 residues. V was clipped by 5 bases and J by 5 bases; unmatched bases: 6. Germline assignment: CDR1 SEHNR and CDR2 FQNEAQ (reference sequence).

The CDR3 loop reads CASKGGGPTEQFF. CDR3 DNA sequence: TGTGCCAGCAAAGGCGGGGGGCCTACTGAGCAGTTCTTC. J is TRBJ2-1 and V is TRBV6-2 or TRBV6-3, with 8 bases identical to TRBD2. Trimming removed 7 bases from V and 9 bases from J; junction bases left unmatched: 8. The CDR3 spans 13 residues. Looked up from germline, CDR1 is MNHEY and CDR2 is SVGEGT.

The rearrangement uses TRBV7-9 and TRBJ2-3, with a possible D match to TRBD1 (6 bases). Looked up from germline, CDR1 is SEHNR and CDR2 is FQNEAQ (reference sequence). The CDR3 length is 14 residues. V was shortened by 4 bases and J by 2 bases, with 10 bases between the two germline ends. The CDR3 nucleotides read TGTGCCAGCAGCTCATGGACAGACACAGATACGCAGTATTTT. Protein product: CASSSWTDTDTQYF.

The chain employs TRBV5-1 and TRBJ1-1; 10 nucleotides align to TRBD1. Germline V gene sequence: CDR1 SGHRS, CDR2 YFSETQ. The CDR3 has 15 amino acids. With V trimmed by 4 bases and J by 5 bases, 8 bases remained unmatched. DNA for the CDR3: TGCGCCAGCAGCCCCGTCGGACAGGGGGGAACTGAAGCTTTCTTT. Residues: CASSPVGQGGTEAFF.

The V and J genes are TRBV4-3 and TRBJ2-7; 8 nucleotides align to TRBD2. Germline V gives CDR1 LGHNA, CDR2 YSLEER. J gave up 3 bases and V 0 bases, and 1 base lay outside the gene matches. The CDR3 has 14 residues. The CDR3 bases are TGCGCCAGCAGCCAAGATAGCGGGGACTACGAGCAGTACTTC. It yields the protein CASSQDSGDYEQYF.

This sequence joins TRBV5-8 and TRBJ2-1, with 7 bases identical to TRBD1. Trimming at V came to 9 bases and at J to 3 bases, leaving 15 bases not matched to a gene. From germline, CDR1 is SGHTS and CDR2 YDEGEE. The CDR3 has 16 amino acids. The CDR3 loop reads CATNKIGDSLYNEQFF. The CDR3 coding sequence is TGTGCCACCAACAAAATCGGGGACAGCCTCTACAATGAGCAGTTCTTC.

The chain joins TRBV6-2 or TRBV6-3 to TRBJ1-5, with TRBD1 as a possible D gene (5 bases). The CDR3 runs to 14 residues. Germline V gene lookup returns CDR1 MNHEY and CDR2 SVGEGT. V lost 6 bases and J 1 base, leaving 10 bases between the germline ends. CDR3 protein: CASSTGPSNQPQHF. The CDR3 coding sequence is TGTGCCAGCAGCACGGGACCGAGCAATCAGCCCCAGCATTTT.

The CDR3 spells CASSFRTGTGPEQYF. The CDR3 bases are TGTGCCAGCAGCTTCCGGACAGGGACTGGTCCCGAGCAGTACTTC. This rearrangement joins TRBV11-2 to TRBJ2-7; 8 nucleotides agree with TRBD1. V lost 3 bases, J lost 6 bases, and 10 bases stayed unmatched. CDR3 length: 15 residues. Germline V gene data show CDR1 as SGHAT and CDR2 as FQNNGV.

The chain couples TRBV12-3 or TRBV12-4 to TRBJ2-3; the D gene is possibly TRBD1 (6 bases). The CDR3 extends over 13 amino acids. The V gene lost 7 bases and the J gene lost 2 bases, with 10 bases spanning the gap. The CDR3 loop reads CASKGGYTDTQYF. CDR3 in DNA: TGTGCCAGCAAAGGGGGTTACACAGATACGCAGTATTTT.

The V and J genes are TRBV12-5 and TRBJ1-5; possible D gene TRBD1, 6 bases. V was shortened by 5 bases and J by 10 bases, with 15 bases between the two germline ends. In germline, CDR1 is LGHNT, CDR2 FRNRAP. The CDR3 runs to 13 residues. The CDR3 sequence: CASGPQGGRPQHF. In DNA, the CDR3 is TGTGCTAGTGGTCCCCAAGGGGGGAGACCCCAGCATTTT.

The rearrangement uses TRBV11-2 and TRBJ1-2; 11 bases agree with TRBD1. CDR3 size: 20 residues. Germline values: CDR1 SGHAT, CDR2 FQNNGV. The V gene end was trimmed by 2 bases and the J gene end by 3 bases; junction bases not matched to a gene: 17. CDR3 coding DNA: TGTGCCAGCAGCTTATCCAGAGAGCCGGGACAGGGGGAAGCTGACTATGGCTACACCTTC. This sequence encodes CASSLSREPGQGEADYGYTF.

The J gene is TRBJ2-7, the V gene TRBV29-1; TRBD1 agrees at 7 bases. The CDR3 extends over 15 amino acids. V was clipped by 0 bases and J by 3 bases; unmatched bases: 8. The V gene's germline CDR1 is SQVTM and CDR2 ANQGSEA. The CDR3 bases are TGCAGCGTTGAAGAATCCGGGACAGAAAGCTACGAGCAGTACTTC. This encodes CSVEESGTESYEQYF.

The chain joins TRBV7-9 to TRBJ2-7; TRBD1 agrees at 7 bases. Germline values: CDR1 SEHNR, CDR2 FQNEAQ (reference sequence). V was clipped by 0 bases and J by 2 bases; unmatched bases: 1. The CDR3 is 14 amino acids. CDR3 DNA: TGTGCCAGCAGCTTAGCTGACAGGGCCTACGAGCAGTACTTC. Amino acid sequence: CASSLADRAYEQYF. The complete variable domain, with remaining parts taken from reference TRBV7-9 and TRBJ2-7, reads DTGVSQNPRHKITKRGQNVTFRCDPISEHNRLYWYRQTLGQGPEFLTYFQNEAQLEKSRLLSDRFSAERPKGSFSTLEIQRTEQGDSAMYLCASSLADRAYEQYFGPGTRLTVT.

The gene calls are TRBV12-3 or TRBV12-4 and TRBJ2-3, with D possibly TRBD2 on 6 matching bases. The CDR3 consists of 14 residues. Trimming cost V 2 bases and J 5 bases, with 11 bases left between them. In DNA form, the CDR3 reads TGTGCCAGCAGTTTACTACTAGCTGGAGATACGCAGTATTTT. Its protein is CASSLLLAGDTQYF.